This is a list of T cell receptor beta chains from one sample in a study of cytomegalovirus exposure and HLA in healthy donors. Only in-frame clones appear in the TCRdb table, and some are missing; sequencing was by immunoSEQ multiplex PCR. The table shows some 130,000 clones, with roughly 80% occurring only once. Sequenced material: PBMCs. These receptors all come from a woman aged 45-60 years in good health and CMV-seropositive. Each CDR3 is given with its conserved first and last residue. The D gene is left open where the match is weak.

CDR3 | length | J | V | D
CASSQGGGVGYGYTF | 15 | TRBJ1-2 | TRBV4-1 | .
CASISLRGEYNEQFF | 15 | TRBJ2-1 | TRBV6-5 | .
CASSLVGSSSTDTQYF | 16 | TRBJ2-3 | TRBV19 | .
CASSETGGLDTEAFF | 15 | TRBJ1-1 | TRBV19 | TRBD1
CATNRDSYEQYF | 12 | TRBJ2-7 | TRBV2 | TRBD1
CASSYSSEPGGNEQFF | 16 | TRBJ2-1 | TRBV6-5 | TRBD2
CASREGYEQYF | 11 | TRBJ2-7 | TRBV5-1 | .
CASRVQSNTGELFF | 14 | TRBJ2-2 | TRBV2 | .
CASSLGGGGNYGYTF | 15 | TRBJ1-2 | TRBV4-2 | .
CASSQEPAEGYGNQPQHF | 18 | TRBJ1-5 | TRBV4-2 | .
CASSKGQNTEAFF | 13 | TRBJ1-1 | TRBV7-9 | .
CASSLDNDYGYTF | 13 | TRBJ1-2 | TRBV5-4 | .
CASSYSGGDEKLFF | 14 | TRBJ1-4 | TRBV6-5 | .
CASSLSTPGDYGYTF | 15 | TRBJ1-2 | TRBV5-4 | .
CASSPGLAGAQFF | 13 | TRBJ2-1 | TRBV7-2 | TRBD2
CASIRGNTEAFF | 12 | TRBJ1-1 | TRBV2 | .
CATSNSSPSGANVLTF | 16 | TRBJ2-6 | TRBV15 | .